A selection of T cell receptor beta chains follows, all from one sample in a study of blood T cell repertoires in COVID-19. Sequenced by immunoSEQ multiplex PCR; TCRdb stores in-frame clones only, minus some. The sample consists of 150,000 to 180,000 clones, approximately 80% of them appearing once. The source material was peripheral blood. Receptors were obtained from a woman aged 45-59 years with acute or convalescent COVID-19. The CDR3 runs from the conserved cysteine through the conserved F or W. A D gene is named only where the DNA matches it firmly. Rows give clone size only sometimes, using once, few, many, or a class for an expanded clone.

CDR3aa: CASSHPGSSYNEQFF
CDR3nt: TGTGCCAGCAGCCACCCGGGGAGCTCCTACAATGAGCAGTTCTTC
d_gene: .
v_gene: TRBV7-8
j_gene: TRBJ2-1
abundance: few

CDR3aa: CASSLWGLAGDTGELFF
CDR3nt: TGCGCCAGCAGCCTATGGGGTCTAGCGGGGGACACCGGGGAGCTGTTTTTT
d_gene: TRBD2
v_gene: TRBV5-1
j_gene: TRBJ2-2
abundance: few

CDR3aa: CASSWGDRDTEAFF
CDR3nt: TGCGCCAGCAGCTGGGGGGACAGGGACACTGAAGCTTTCTTT
d_gene: TRBD1
v_gene: TRBV5-1
j_gene: TRBJ1-1
abundance: .

CDR3aa: CASSQSTGQIIGYTF
CDR3nt: TGTGCCAGCTCACAGTCGACAGGGCAGATTATAGGCTACACCTTC
d_gene: TRBD1
v_gene: TRBV18
j_gene: TRBJ1-2
abundance: .

CDR3aa: CATSVRGRDYGYTF
CDR3nt: TGTGCCACCAGTGTCAGGGGGCGAGACTATGGCTACACCTTC
d_gene: TRBD1
v_gene: TRBV24-1
j_gene: TRBJ1-2
abundance: .

CDR3aa: CATSQWTGVNEQYF
CDR3nt: TGTGCCACCTCACAATGGACAGGGGTCAACGAGCAGTACTTC
d_gene: TRBD1
v_gene: TRBV2
j_gene: TRBJ2-7
abundance: .

CDR3aa: CASSPGASSGNTIYF
CDR3nt: TGTGCCAGCTCACCAGGGGCGAGCTCTGGAAACACCATATATTTT
d_gene: .
v_gene: TRBV18
j_gene: TRBJ1-3
abundance: .

CDR3aa: CASSRTRDTFYEQYF
CDR3nt: TGTGCCAGCAGCCGGACCCGGGACACCTTCTACGAGCAGTACTTC
d_gene: .
v_gene: TRBV5-5
j_gene: TRBJ2-7
abundance: .

CDR3aa: CASGTSPGTGGSYEQYF
CDR3nt: TGTGCTAGTGGTACAAGTCCCGGGACAGGAGGCTCCTACGAGCAGTACTTC
d_gene: TRBD1
v_gene: TRBV12-5
j_gene: TRBJ2-7
abundance: .

CDR3aa: CASSPRWGGGNNEQFF
CDR3nt: TGTGCCAGCAGCCCAAGATGGGGCGGGGGAAACAATGAGCAGTTCTTC
d_gene: TRBD2
v_gene: TRBV9
j_gene: TRBJ2-1
abundance: .

CDR3aa: CSVVQGAETQYF
CDR3nt: TGCAGCGTTGTCCAGGGGGCTGAGACCCAGTACTTC
d_gene: TRBD1
v_gene: TRBV29-1
j_gene: TRBJ2-5
abundance: .

CDR3aa: CASSAIQGAGELFF
CDR3nt: TGTGCCAGCAGCGCAATCCAGGGTGCCGGGGAGCTGTTTTTT
d_gene: .
v_gene: TRBV9
j_gene: TRBJ2-2
abundance: .

CDR3aa: CASSSLKGQRNTEAFF
CDR3nt: TGTGCCAGCAGCTCTCTAAAGGGACAGAGGAACACTGAAGCTTTCTTT
d_gene: TRBD1
v_gene: TRBV11-2
j_gene: TRBJ1-1
abundance: .

CDR3aa: CASSFGQGGELFF
CDR3nt: TGTGCCAGCAGCTTCGGACAGGGCGGGGAGCTGTTTTTT
d_gene: TRBD1
v_gene: TRBV7-2
j_gene: TRBJ2-2
abundance: .

CDR3aa: CASSPKLFSGYTF
CDR3nt: TGTGCCAGCAGTCCCAAGTTGTTTAGTGGCTACACCTTC
d_gene: .
v_gene: TRBV28
j_gene: TRBJ1-2
abundance: .

CDR3aa: CASSVLPSVGGSPLHF
CDR3nt: TGTGCCAGCAGCGTACTCCCCTCTGTGGGGGGTTCACCCCTCCACTTT
d_gene: .
v_gene: TRBV9
j_gene: TRBJ1-6
abundance: .

CDR3aa: CASSLAQNSGNTIYF
CDR3nt: TGCGCCAGCAGCTTGGCCCAAAACTCTGGAAACACCATATATTTT
d_gene: .
v_gene: TRBV5-1
j_gene: TRBJ1-3
abundance: once

CDR3aa: CASSLERSQPQHF
CDR3nt: TGTGCCAGCAGCTTAGAGAGAAGTCAGCCCCAGCATTTT
d_gene: .
v_gene: TRBV11-2
j_gene: TRBJ1-5
abundance: .

CDR3aa: CASGPTDRGNTEAFF
CDR3nt: TGTGCTAGTGGCCCTACGGACAGGGGGAACACTGAAGCTTTCTTT
d_gene: TRBD1
v_gene: TRBV12-5
j_gene: TRBJ1-1
abundance: few

CDR3aa: CASSLLTGGVQETQYF
CDR3nt: TGTGCCAGCAGCCTCTTGACAGGGGGTGTTCAAGAGACCCAGTACTTC
d_gene: TRBD1
v_gene: TRBV28
j_gene: TRBJ2-5
abundance: .

CDR3aa: CASVGRAETQYF
CDR3nt: TGTGCCAGCGTAGGCAGGGCGGAGACCCAGTACTTC
d_gene: .
v_gene: TRBV3-1/TRBV3-2
j_gene: TRBJ2-5
abundance: .

CDR3aa: CASSPRTSYEQYF
CDR3nt: TGTGCCAGCAGCCCCCGGACTAGCTACGAGCAGTACTTC
d_gene: TRBD2
v_gene: TRBV9
j_gene: TRBJ2-7
abundance: once

CDR3aa: CASSEGTAPNYGYTF
CDR3nt: TGTGCCAGCAGTGAGGGGACTGCACCTAACTATGGCTACACCTTC
d_gene: .
v_gene: TRBV28
j_gene: TRBJ1-2
abundance: few

CDR3aa: CASSLAGFQGTEAFF
CDR3nt: TGCGCCAGCAGCTTGGCCGGCTTTCAGGGGACCGAAGCTTTCTTT
d_gene: .
v_gene: TRBV5-1
j_gene: TRBJ1-1
abundance: .

CDR3aa: CASSPTDRGQRETQYF
CDR3nt: TGTGCCAGCAGCCCCACCGACAGGGGCCAAAGAGAGACCCAGTACTTC
d_gene: TRBD1
v_gene: TRBV7-6
j_gene: TRBJ2-5
abundance: .

CDR3aa: CASSLGLGTGWGYTF
CDR3nt: TGTGCCAGCAGCTTAGGGTTGGGGACAGGGTGGGGCTACACCTTC
d_gene: TRBD1
v_gene: TRBV11-2
j_gene: TRBJ1-2
abundance: .

CDR3aa: CASSDRDPWRGTQYF
CDR3nt: TGTGCCAGCAGCGACCGGGACCCCTGGCGGGGGACCCAGTACTTC
d_gene: .
v_gene: TRBV27
j_gene: TRBJ2-5
abundance: .

CDR3aa: CASSLVQGMNTEAFF
CDR3nt: TGTGCCAGCAGCTTAGTCCAGGGAATGAACACTGAAGCTTTCTTT
d_gene: .
v_gene: TRBV7-9
j_gene: TRBJ1-1
abundance: .

CDR3aa: CASSSWDRGDSDTQYF
CDR3nt: TGTGCCAGCAGTTCCTGGGACAGGGGGGACTCGGATACGCAGTATTTT
d_gene: TRBD1
v_gene: TRBV28
j_gene: TRBJ2-3
abundance: .

CDR3aa: CASSLWGSGGAGNTIYF
CDR3nt: TGTGCCAGCAGCTTGTGGGGGTCGGGGGGTGCTGGAAACACCATATATTTT
d_gene: .
v_gene: TRBV5-4
j_gene: TRBJ1-3
abundance: .

CDR3aa: CASSLSGRANEQFF
CDR3nt: TGTGCCAGCAGCTTGAGCGGGAGGGCCAATGAGCAGTTCTTC
d_gene: TRBD2
v_gene: TRBV7-7
j_gene: TRBJ2-1
abundance: .

CDR3aa: CASSLRTGAGDEQFF
CDR3nt: TGTGCCAGCTCACTCCGGACAGGGGCTGGAGATGAGCAGTTCTTC
d_gene: TRBD1
v_gene: TRBV18
j_gene: TRBJ2-1
abundance: .

CDR3aa: CALRQDNSPLHF
CDR3nt: TGTGCCCTAAGACAGGATAATTCACCCCTCCACTTT
d_gene: .
v_gene: TRBV5-4
j_gene: TRBJ1-6
abundance: .

CDR3aa: CASSLLTGEGYTF
CDR3nt: TGTGCCAGCAGTTTATTGACAGGGGAGGGCTACACCTTC
d_gene: TRBD1
v_gene: TRBV27
j_gene: TRBJ1-2
abundance: few

CDR3aa: CAMGLADASNTGELFF
CDR3nt: TGTGCCATGGGGCTGGCAGATGCCTCTAACACCGGGGAGCTGTTTTTT
d_gene: .
v_gene: TRBV10-3
j_gene: TRBJ2-2
abundance: .

CDR3aa: CASSIGLAGLAGETQYF
CDR3nt: TGTGCCAGCAGCATTGGACTAGCGGGCTTGGCAGGAGAGACCCAGTACTTC
d_gene: TRBD2
v_gene: TRBV5-5
j_gene: TRBJ2-5
abundance: .

CDR3aa: CASSPETDTSEAFF
CDR3nt: TGTGCCAGTAGTCCAGAGACGGACACCTCGGAAGCTTTCTTT
d_gene: .
v_gene: TRBV19
j_gene: TRBJ1-1
abundance: .

CDR3aa: CSVERDRDTEAFF
CDR3nt: TGCAGCGTTGAACGGGACAGGGACACTGAAGCTTTCTTT
d_gene: TRBD1
v_gene: TRBV29-1
j_gene: TRBJ1-1
abundance: .

CDR3aa: CASSDGTGSYNEQFF
CDR3nt: TGCGCCAGCAGTGACGGGACAGGGAGTTACAATGAGCAGTTCTTC
d_gene: TRBD1
v_gene: TRBV10-2
j_gene: TRBJ2-1
abundance: once

CDR3aa: CASSSFGLAGDPLRFF
CDR3nt: TGTGCCAGCAGCTCATTCGGACTAGCGGGGGACCCCTTAAGGTTCTTC
d_gene: TRBD2
v_gene: TRBV7-2
j_gene: TRBJ2-1
abundance: .

CDR3aa: CASSELARPSSGELFF
CDR3nt: TGTGCCAGCAGCGAGCTAGCTAGGCCTTCCTCCGGGGAGCTGTTTTTT
d_gene: .
v_gene: TRBV7-6
j_gene: TRBJ2-2
abundance: .

CDR3aa: CASSTKTGARGYTF
CDR3nt: TGTGCCAGCAGTACTAAAACAGGGGCTAGAGGCTACACCTTC
d_gene: TRBD1
v_gene: TRBV6-5
j_gene: TRBJ1-2
abundance: .

CDR3aa: CASTKDRGPYEQYF
CDR3nt: TGTGCCAGCACGAAAGACAGGGGGCCCTACGAGCAGTACTTC
d_gene: TRBD1
v_gene: TRBV2
j_gene: TRBJ2-7
abundance: .

CDR3aa: CASSFYRAGRDQPQHF
CDR3nt: TGTGCCAGCAGCTTTTACAGGGCTGGGAGAGATCAGCCCCAGCATTTT
d_gene: .
v_gene: TRBV7-9
j_gene: TRBJ1-5
abundance: .

CDR3aa: CASSEGRTRETQYF
CDR3nt: TGTGCCAGCAGCGAAGGAAGGACTCGTGAGACCCAGTACTTC
d_gene: .
v_gene: TRBV4-2
j_gene: TRBJ2-5
abundance: few

CDR3aa: CASSPTQTAFHYGYTF
CDR3nt: TGTGCCAGCAGCCCCACCCAGACAGCGTTCCACTATGGCTACACCTTC
d_gene: .
v_gene: TRBV6-6
j_gene: TRBJ1-2
abundance: .

CDR3aa: CASSVSGVTNEKLFF
CDR3nt: TGTGCCAGCAGCGTTTCAGGGGTTACTAATGAAAAACTGTTTTTT
d_gene: .
v_gene: TRBV9
j_gene: TRBJ1-4
abundance: .

CDR3aa: CASTSYGTGYGYTF
CDR3nt: TGTGCCAGCACATCTTATGGTACGGGCTATGGCTACACCTTC
d_gene: .
v_gene: TRBV28
j_gene: TRBJ1-2
abundance: few

CDR3aa: CASSLSGATNEKLFF
CDR3nt: TGTGCCAGCAGTTTGTCGGGTGCAACTAATGAAAAACTGTTTTTT
d_gene: .
v_gene: TRBV28
j_gene: TRBJ1-4
abundance: .

CDR3aa: CASSSGQNSGNTIYF
CDR3nt: TGTGCCAGCAGCTCGGGACAGAACTCTGGAAACACCATATATTTT
d_gene: TRBD1
v_gene: TRBV5-4
j_gene: TRBJ1-3
abundance: few

CDR3aa: CASSVTSAEQYF
CDR3nt: TGCGCCAGCAGCGTAACCAGCGCCGAGCAGTACTTC
d_gene: .
v_gene: TRBV10-1
j_gene: TRBJ2-7
abundance: few

CDR3aa: CASSQDPGSGNTIYF
CDR3nt: TGCGCCAGCAGCCAAGACCCCGGTTCTGGAAACACCATATATTTT
d_gene: .
v_gene: TRBV4-3
j_gene: TRBJ1-3
abundance: .

CDR3aa: CASFSFGNTEAFF
CDR3nt: TGTGCCAGCTTCTCGTTCGGGAACACTGAAGCTTTCTTT
d_gene: .
v_gene: TRBV5-4
j_gene: TRBJ1-1
abundance: .

CDR3aa: CASSADSAYQPQHF
CDR3nt: TGTGCCAGCAGCGCAGACAGTGCTTATCAGCCCCAGCATTTT
d_gene: .
v_gene: TRBV7-2
j_gene: TRBJ1-5
abundance: .

CDR3aa: CATSRDGGVYQPQHF
CDR3nt: TGTGCCACCAGCAGAGATGGGGGGGTTTACCAGCCCCAGCATTTT
d_gene: .
v_gene: TRBV15
j_gene: TRBJ1-5
abundance: .

CDR3aa: CASSITDRDTGELFF
CDR3nt: TGTGCCAGTAGTATAACCGACAGGGACACCGGGGAGCTGTTTTTT
d_gene: TRBD1
v_gene: TRBV19
j_gene: TRBJ2-2
abundance: .

CDR3aa: CASSLSGRGLYEQYF
CDR3nt: TGTGCCAGCAGCTTAAGCGGCAGGGGGCTCTACGAGCAGTACTTC
d_gene: TRBD1
v_gene: TRBV7-3
j_gene: TRBJ2-7
abundance: .

CDR3aa: CAIGQGSSYNEQFF
CDR3nt: TGTGCCATTGGACAGGGGTCGTCCTACAATGAGCAGTTCTTC
d_gene: TRBD1
v_gene: TRBV10-3
j_gene: TRBJ2-1
abundance: few